This entry concerns a single TCR beta chain. No cognate antigen has been identified for it. Compared with germline, one end of the junction differs, possibly owing to a read error. The time point label for this specimen denotes: newly diagnosed GD, antithyroid drugs for less than 3 months. For both TCR sequencing and RNA sequencing, RNA was extracted from PBMCs in TRIzol. The diagnosis of Graves' disease was made according to American Thyroid Association guidelines. Patients were recruited from an endocrinology department in Xi'an, China. Each patient gave about 9.1 milliliters of peripheral blood, collected in an EDTA anticoagulant tube. Ficoll Paque Plus density gradient separation was used to isolate PBMCs, and no additional T cell sorting was done. RNA quality was checked with an Agilent 2100 Bioanalyzer and agarose gel, and concentration with a NanoDrop 2000. The method was multiplex PCR. Instrument on record: Illumina HiSeq 4000. To build TCR beta libraries, CDR3 regions were amplified by Arm-PCR using iRepertoire HTBI primers. Gel purification was performed on PCR products prior to sequencing. The authors processed their data as follows. Across samples, 55 to 80 TRBV and 12 to 15 TRBJ segments were identified and used for gene usage analysis of CDR3 amino acid clonotypes. COPE and FqMerger were used to merge filtered high-quality paired reads into contigs. Contigs were aligned with BLAST to IMGT TRBV, TRBD and TRBJ reference genes, and CDR3 was defined per IMGT. Any clonotype with a frequency above 0.1% was counted as a highly expanded clone. Shannon entropy served as the measure of repertoire diversity, while the Gini coefficient captured V-J evenness. A clonotype found in more than one individual was treated as public. TCRdb reanalyzed the raw reads on its own, using fastp at Q25 for trimming and MiXCR for clone calling, and kept in-frame beta chains. For every CDR3 protein sequence, its rows merge into one entry that carries the most common genes and DNA. The V and J calls here are based on TCRdb, not the publication. This sample comprises hundreds of thousands of distinct CDR3 sequences, around 17% of them detected only once. Of the sample, around a sixth is held by the ten largest clones.

This specimen belongs to a study of regulatory T cells in long-lasting Graves disease (dated by TCRdb to about 2021). Study-wide context: Antithyroid drugs had been taken for less than 3 months by newly diagnosed Graves' disease patients. Peripheral blood TCR sequencing and RNA sequencing compared persistent Graves' disease patients with newly diagnosed Graves' disease patients. The study was registered as a clinical trial and conducted in China. A total of 33 samples were covered by TCR sequencing, comprising 13 persistent and about 20 newly diagnosed Graves' disease patients. What the authors observed across the whole study: Only the TCR beta chain was sequenced and analyzed. Patients with persistent disease shared more public clonotypes (roughly 2,900) than newly diagnosed patients did (about 1,000). Only peripheral blood was studied, because thyroid tissue, the primary lesion, was inaccessible. Persistent Graves' disease patients showed lower TCR Shannon entropy and fewer highly expanded clones than newly diagnosed patients, suggesting clonal expansion. The small sample size was acknowledged by the authors as a limitation that may reduce accuracy.

These data were likewise used in another study, on T cells in Graves' hyperthyroidism and ophthalmopathy. The second publication reports: A patient counted as having stable Graves' hyperthyroidism if no progression to ophthalmopathy occurred over 18 months of follow-up. Hyperthyroidism patients were newly diagnosed, with disease duration under 2 months, and aged 18 to 65 years. Any patient with an uncontrolled infection, another autoimmune disease, pregnancy or lactation was excluded. Clinical symptoms, serum thyroxine and TRAb, thyroid ultrasound, and orbital computed tomography formed the basis for the diagnoses. For the first round of RT-PCR on the TCR CDR3, the HTBI primer set was used together with the Qiagen OneStep RT-PCR kit. Most expanded thyroid clonotypes (frequency above 0.001) were also detected in blood, suggesting blood repertoires may reflect thyroid immune responses. A 13 V-J signature model separated ophthalmopathy from stable hyperthyroidism, with around 90% sensitivity and roughly 81% specificity in cross-validation and 80%/75% in testing. In validation, progression to ophthalmopathy was predicted by the model with nearly 71% sensitivity and 72.22% specificity, a median of roughly 6 months before onset. A discovery cohort of fewer than 110 patients, about 40 with Graves' ophthalmopathy and about 58 with stable Graves' hyperthyroidism, was used to find distinguishing TCR V-J signatures. Whether ophthalmopathy could be predicted prospectively was tested in an independent validation cohort made up of approximately 19 hyperthyroidism patients plus 17 patients who later progressed to ophthalmopathy. The approximately 100 discovery patients were randomly split 7:3 into training and test sets. In several Graves' hyperthyroidism patients, the study also compared T-cell repertoires from thyroid tissue with T-cell repertoires from blood. After blood sampling, hyperthyroidism patients were treated with methimazole at a starting dose of 30 mg daily, and ophthalmopathy patients were treated with high-dose intravenous methylprednisolone. Libraries were constructed in a second round of multiplex PCR, after which size selection and purification were carried out. Paired-end sequencing of the libraries was performed with 100 bp reads on an Illumina HiSeq2000. SOAPnuke was used to process the raw data, throwing out any read that contained adapters or uncalled bases, had a mean Phred below 15, or lacked an exact constant-primer or identifier match. COPE v1.2.5 was used to merge the high-quality paired reads, and each unique nucleotide sequence was defined as a clonotype. MiTCR v1.1 was used to align the clonotypes against IMGT TRBV, TRBD and TRBJ reference segments. The analysis included only V-J combinations with a frequency above 0.0001, which together covered around 99% of the repertoires. The TCS score was defined as F50 (clonal expansion) divided by E x V (chaos), with BLOSUM62-based TCRdist calculated between CDR3 peptides within each V-J. Welch's t-statistics and random forest reduced roughly 530 V-J features to 13, which were used in a naive Bayes classifier (R e1071). No statistical method was used to set the sample size in advance, and investigators knew the group allocation. The paper describes TCR Vbeta CDR3 sequencing of more than 120 peripheral blood samples, made up of 43 ophthalmopathy patients, 70 to 80 hyperthyroidism patients and roughly 17 progressor patients.

Sample: peripheral blood mononuclear cells (PBMCs), taken at new diagnosis, from a patient treated with antithyroid drugs. This receptor was taken from a woman in her 30s with Graves disease. Donor details come from another sample of the same person, matched by shared clones.

CDR3 loop: CASSTKGGQTRYF. At the DNA level, the sequence is TGTGCCAGCAGTACCAAAGGGGGGCAGACCCGGTACTTC. The rearranged segments are TRBV12-3 or TRBV12-4 and TRBJ2-5; the D gene is possibly TRBD1 or TRBD2, each agreeing over 6 bases. From its cysteine to its phenylalanine, the CDR3 spans 13 amino acids. The kept DNA is CDR3 alone, 39 bases in frame from the first base.